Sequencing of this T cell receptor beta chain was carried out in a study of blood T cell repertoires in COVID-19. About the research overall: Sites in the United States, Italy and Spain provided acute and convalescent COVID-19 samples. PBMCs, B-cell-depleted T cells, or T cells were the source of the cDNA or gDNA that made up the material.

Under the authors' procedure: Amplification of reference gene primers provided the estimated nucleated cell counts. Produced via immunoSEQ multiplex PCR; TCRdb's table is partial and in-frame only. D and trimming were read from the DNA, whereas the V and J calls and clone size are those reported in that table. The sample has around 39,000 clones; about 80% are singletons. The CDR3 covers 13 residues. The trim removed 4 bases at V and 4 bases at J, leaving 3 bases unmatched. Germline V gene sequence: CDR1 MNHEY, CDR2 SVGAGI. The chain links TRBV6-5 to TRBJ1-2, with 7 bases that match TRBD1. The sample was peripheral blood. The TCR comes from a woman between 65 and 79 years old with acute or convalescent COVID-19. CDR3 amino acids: CASSSDRVYGYTF. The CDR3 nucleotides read TGTGCCAGCAGTTCCGACAGGGTCTATGGCTACACCTTC.